This T cell receptor beta chain was identified during a study of T cell clones after liver transplantation. Germline-derived CDR1 and CDR2 are LNHNV and YYDKDF (reference sequence). CDR3 length equals 13 residues. Trimming took 0 bases from V and 0 from J, leaving 2 bases between them. The data were produced by immunoSEQ multiplex PCR, yet TCRdb's version contains in-frame clones alone and is incomplete. Here the sample spans tens of thousands of clones, 80% being singletons. The sample here was CD4+ T cells from blood, taken 12 months after liver transplant. This clonotype was sampled from a human patient who received a liver transplant. The graft donor may have contributed some T cells. The chain recombines TRBV15 with TRBJ1-1; D gene ambiguous. CDR3 sequence: CATSREMNTEAFF. The CDR3, as DNA: TGTGCCACCAGCAGAGAGATGAACACTGAAGCTTTCTTT.